One and the same sample provided the 16 T cell receptor beta chains below, sequenced in a study of metastatic and nonmetastatic thyroid tumors. TCRdb reanalyzed the PCR reads via MiXCR. The sample has around 36,000 clones; approximately 30% are singletons. Thyroid surgery was preceded by no treatment in any patient. The sample was blood. These receptors were taken from a female donor with papillary thyroid cancer or a benign thyroid nodule (not recorded which). Some clones in this sample may be carry-over from other donors' samples.

This chain uses TRBV4-1 with TRBJ2-2, with 9 bases aligning to TRBD1. Germline assignment: CDR1 MGHRA and CDR2 YSYEKL. V lost 1 base, J lost 8 bases, and 8 bases stayed unmatched. The CDR3 consists of 16 residues. CDR3 region: CASSQANRGRSGELFF. The CDR3 coding sequence is TGCGCCAGCAGCCAAGCGAACAGGGGGCGCTCAGGGGAGCTGTTTTTT.

This clone has at least ten counts. The chain has TRBV5-4 and TRBJ2-2, with 11 bases aligning to TRBD2. There are 17 residues in the CDR3. Germline V gives CDR1 SGHNT, CDR2 YYREEE (reference sequence). Unmatched junction bases numbered 5, after V lost 1 base and J lost 3 bases. The CDR3 is CASSLTPGLADTGELFF. For the CDR3, the DNA is TGTGCCAGCAGCTTGACCCCGGGACTAGCGGACACCGGGGAGCTGTTTTTT.

Written as DNA, the CDR3 is TGTGCCAGCTCCGGGACAGGGGGCACAGATACGCAGTATTTT. This sequence encodes CASSGTGGTDTQYF. V and J are TRBV28 and TRBJ2-3; 10 bases fit TRBD1. In germline, CDR1 is MDHEN, CDR2 SYDVKM. The CDR3 extends over 14 amino acids. V lost 8 bases to trimming and J lost 1 base; unmatched junction nucleotides: 3.

Many counts were recorded for this clone. V is TRBV12-3 or TRBV12-4 and J is TRBJ1-2; tentative D call: TRBD1 (5 bases). The CDR3 loop spans 13 amino acids. V lost 6 bases and J 6 bases, leaving 14 bases between the germline ends. The CDR3: CASSTLRQNGYTF. CDR3 DNA sequence: TGTGCCAGCAGCACCCTTCGACAGAATGGCTACACCTTC.

This clone was counted many times. The chain has TRBV19 and TRBJ1-1, with D tentatively TRBD1 (5 bases). CDR1 LNHDA and CDR2 SQIVND come from the germline V gene (reference sequence). V was shortened by 10 bases and J by 7 bases, with 16 bases between the two germline ends. There are 12 residues in the CDR3. Here the CDR3 DNA reads TGTGCCACCCAGGGAGGGCGAAGTGAAGCTTTCTTT. This codes for CATQGGRSEAFF.

This clone was seen many times. The chain carries TRBV7-3 and TRBJ2-3; D possibly corresponds to TRBD1 (5 bases). Germline V gives CDR1 SGHTA, CDR2 FQGTGA. The CDR3 is made up of 14 amino acids. Trimming shortened V by 1 base and J by 4 bases, and 9 bases separated the two germline ends. The CDR3 nucleotides are TGTGCCAGCAGCTTAAATGGCAGGGCAGATACGCAGTATTTT. It yields the protein CASSLNGRADTQYF.

In this sample, this clone is medium-sized (0.01 to 0.1%). The V gene is TRBV20-1, the J gene TRBJ1-2; D may be TRBD1 (5 bases). The CDR3 runs to 15 residues. V lost 0 bases, J lost 4 bases, and 15 bases lay in between. Germline-derived CDR1 and CDR2 are DFQATT and SNEGSKA (reference sequence). CDR3 in DNA: TGCAGTGCTAGAGACGGAGACAGCCCTTCCTATGGCTACACCTTC. It codes for CSARDGDSPSYGYTF.

In its sample, this clone was seen once. One junction end disagrees with the germline gene, perhaps due to a read error. V and J are TRBV4-1 and TRBJ2-2; D gene unclear. The germline CDR1 and CDR2 sequences are MGHRA and YSYEKL. The CDR3 covers 12 residues. CDR3 region: CASSLNTGELFF. The CDR3 DNA reads as TGTGCCAGCAGCCTGAACACCGGGGAGCTGTTTTTT.

The chain uses TRBV27 and TRBJ2-5, with a possible D match to TRBD2 (5 bases). The CDR3 is made up of 13 amino acids. V lost 7 bases, J lost 5 bases, and 14 bases lay in between. Germline CDR1 reads MNHEY; CDR2 reads SMNVEV (reference sequence). Written as DNA, the CDR3 is TGTGCCAGCACCATCTCGGGGTTGGAGACCCAGTACTTC. Translated: CASTISGLETQYF.

The chain joins TRBV18 to TRBJ1-3; D is unclear. Trimming shortened V by 4 bases and J by 0 bases, and 10 bases separated the two germline ends. CDR3 length equals 15 residues. Germline V gene sequence: CDR1 KGHSH, CDR2 LQKENI. As DNA, the CDR3 is TGTGCCAGCTCACACGTCCAGAGCTCTGGAAACACCATATATTTT. Residues: CASSHVQSSGNTIYF. Complete variable domain (other parts from reference TRBV18 and TRBJ1-3): NAGVMQNPRHLVRRRGQEARLRCSPMKGHSHVYWYRQLPEEGLKFMVYLQKENIIDESGMPKERFSAEFPKEGPSILRIQQVVRGDSAAYFCASSHVQSSGNTIYFGEGSWLTVV.

The chain employs TRBV7-9 and TRBJ2-2; 7 bases line up with TRBD1. The junction had 9 bases not matched to a gene; V was cut back by 5 bases and J by 12 bases. Per the germline V gene, CDR1 is SEHNR and CDR2 is FQNEAQ (reference sequence). CDR3 size: 13 residues. The CDR3 is CASSPSATGQLFF. CDR3 bases: TGTGCCAGCAGCCCATCGGCGACAGGGCAGCTGTTTTTT.

The rearrangement links TRBV4-2 to TRBJ2-3; D possibly corresponds to TRBD2 (5 bases). This CDR3 contains 16 residues. Germline loops: CDR1 LGHNA, CDR2 YNFKEQ. V dropped 3 bases and J dropped 1 base, with 14 bases sitting between them. The CDR3 sequence is CASSHAHEEGTDTQYF. CDR3 sequence (DNA): TGTGCCAGCAGCCATGCCCATGAGGAGGGCACAGATACGCAGTATTTT.

On this clone itself: The germline gene is not matched at one end of the junction; a read error may be the cause. This sequence joins TRBV4-1 and TRBJ2-7; 7 bases match TRBD1. This CDR3 region has 14 residues. Looked up from germline, CDR1 is MGHRA and CDR2 is YSYEKL. CDR3 sequence: CVSSPTGELYEQYF. The CDR3 DNA reads TGCGTCAGCAGCCCCACAGGGGAGTTATACGAGCAGTACTTC.

This clone was seen at least ten times. The rearrangement joins TRBV5-1 to TRBJ2-1; 7 bases align to TRBD1. Per germline, CDR1 SGHRS and CDR2 YFSETQ. CDR3 size: 15 residues. The V gene end was trimmed by 0 bases and the J gene end by 4 bases; junction bases not matched to a gene: 4. The CDR3 sequence is CASSLVDRVYNEQFF. DNA for the CDR3: TGCGCCAGCAGCTTGGTAGACAGGGTTTACAATGAGCAGTTCTTC.

This clone was recorded at least ten times. V gene TRBV27 combines with J gene TRBJ2-6, with 8 bases fitting TRBD1. CDR1 MNHEY and CDR2 SMNVEV come from the germline V gene (reference sequence). Trimming took 4 bases from V and 0 from J; bases not matched to a gene: 5. The CDR3 contains 17 residues. This CDR3 reads CASSSRQGRSGANVLTF. The CDR3 DNA reads TGTGCCAGCAGTTCTCGACAGGGGCGCTCTGGGGCCAACGTCCTGACTTTC.

On this clone itself: Relative to the germline gene, one junction end is altered; a read error may explain this. The chain combines TRBV12-3 or TRBV12-4 with TRBJ1-5, with D possibly TRBD1 on 5 matching bases. This CDR3 is 14 amino acids long. The CDR3 DNA reads as TGTGCCAGCACCAAGGGGAAAAGCAATGAGCCCCAGCATTTT. It encodes CASTKGKSNEPQHF.